The rows below give T cell receptor beta chains drawn from one sample of a study of T-cell reconstitution after alpha-beta-depleted transplantation in children. MiXCR, applied by TCRdb to the PCR reads, yields one record per CDR3 protein. This table holds around 600,000 distinct CDR3 sequences, under 25% found once. The material sequenced was PBMCs, mostly from graft donor cells, taken 360 days after TCRalphabeta/CD19-depleted stem cell transplant. The receptors were gathered from a boy under two years old who had a stem cell transplant for acute myeloid leukemia, so the T cells may come from the graft donor. Both conserved end residues are part of each CDR3. The D gene is left open where the match is weak. Not every row has a clone size; where given, it reads once, few, many or a size class.

d_gene	len	j_gene	v_gene	abundance	CDR3aa	CDR3nt
TRBD2	13	TRBJ2-1	TRBV10-3	NA	CARRAGANSEQFF	TGTGCCCGTAGAGCGGGGGCCAACAGTGAGCAGTTCTTC
NA	12	TRBJ1-1	TRBV21-1	many	CASSPRVQALQF	TGTGCCAGCAGCCCTCGAGTACAGGCGCTTCAGTTT
NA	16	TRBJ2-2	TRBV7-9	few	CASSLRGGTNTGELFF	TGTGCCAGCAGCTTAAGGGGCGGAACTAACACCGGGGAGCTGTTTTTT
TRBD1	15	TRBJ1-3	TRBV12-3/TRBV12-4	NA	CASRPVDRAGNTIYF	TGTGCCAGCAGACCCGTTGACAGGGCTGGAAACACCATATATTTT
TRBD1	16	TRBJ1-2	TRBV7-9	NA	CASSLQQTGGSYGYTF	TGTGCCAGCAGCTTACAACAGACAGGGGGCAGCTATGGCTACACCTTC
NA	11	TRBJ1-2	TRBV12-3/TRBV12-4	many	CASSLTTQYTF	TGTGCCAGCAGTTTAACCACGCAGTACACCTTC
NA	14	TRBJ1-5	TRBV6-1	few	CASRDLYDNQPQHF	TGTGCCAGCAGGGACCTCTACGACAATCAGCCCCAGCATTTT
NA	18	TRBJ2-1	TRBV4-3	few	CASSQDLAREAGYNEQFF	TGCGCCAGCAGCCAAGATCTTGCTAGGGAGGCTGGCTACAATGAGCAGTTCTTC
NA	13	TRBJ1-6	TRBV5-1	many	CASSLGQSSPLHF	TGCGCCAGCAGCTTGGGACAGAGTTCACCCCTCCACTTT
TRBD1	17	TRBJ1-2	TRBV4-3	many	CASSPSLHRGWDYGYTF	TGCGCCAGCAGCCCATCACTCCACAGGGGATGGGACTATGGCTACACCTTC
TRBD1	15	TRBJ2-1	TRBV5-5	NA	CASSLDRDRGFGQFF	TGTGCCAGCAGCTTGGACCGGGACAGGGGATTCGGGCAGTTCTTC
TRBD2	15	TRBJ2-5	TRBV11-2	NA	CASSLSGGNEETQYF	TGTGCCAGCAGCTTGAGCGGGGGGAACGAAGAGACCCAGTACTTC
NA	14	TRBJ2-5	TRBV9	few	CASSERGSLETQYF	TGTGCCAGCAGCGAAAGGGGGAGTTTAGAGACCCAGTACTTC
NA	14	TRBJ1-1	TRBV20-1	NA	CSARLVELNTEAFF	TGCAGTGCTAGACTTGTGGAGCTGAACACTGAAGCTTTCTTT
TRBD2	14	TRBJ2-3	TRBV20-1	NA	CSAGSSGGADTQYF	TGCAGTGCTGGTTCTAGCGGGGGGGCTGATACGCAGTATTTT
TRBD2	16	TRBJ2-2	TRBV7-9	NA	CASSPHGGGNTGELFF	TGTGCCAGCAGCCCCCATGGGGGGGGGAACACCGGGGAGCTGTTTTTT
NA	13	TRBJ2-3	TRBV15	few	CATSRHVTDTQYF	TGTGCCACCAGCAGACATGTCACAGATACGCAGTATTTT
NA	14	TRBJ2-1	TRBV9	many	CASSVATDYNEQFF	TGTGCCAGCAGCGTAGCCACGGACTACAATGAGCAGTTCTTC
TRBD2	16	TRBJ2-1	TRBV20-1	few	CSAPRSRDYIFNEQFF	TGCAGTGCTCCCAGGTCCCGGGACTATATTTTTAATGAGCAGTTCTTC
NA	14	TRBJ2-2	TRBV2	NA	CASSTDANTGELFF	TGTGCCAGCAGCACTGACGCGAACACCGGGGAGCTGTTTTTT
NA	13	TRBJ1-1	TRBV20-1	NA	CSANGGWDTEAFF	TGCAGTGCTAATGGGGGATGGGACACTGAAGCTTTCTTT
TRBD1	14	TRBJ1-6	TRBV6-5	NA	CASSRTGRYSPLHF	TGTGCCAGCAGCCGGACAGGGAGGTATTCACCCCTCCACTTT
NA	14	TRBJ2-5	TRBV20-1	NA	CSASLTGPQETQYF	TGCAGTGCTAGCCTGACAGGTCCCCAAGAGACCCAGTACTTC
NA	15	TRBJ1-1	TRBV7-9	many	CASSLPVGGNTEAFF	TGTGCCAGCAGCTTGCCCGTCGGGGGGAACACTGAAGCTTTCTTT
TRBD1	13	TRBJ2-5	TRBV10-3	NA	CAISGQAEETQYF	TGTGCCATCAGCGGACAGGCGGAAGAGACCCAGTACTTC
TRBD1	17	TRBJ1-2	TRBV28	NA	CASSLGTGPLSPYGYTF	TGTGCCAGCAGTTTAGGGACAGGCCCTCTATCACCCTATGGCTACACCTTC
NA	15	TRBJ1-5	TRBV7-2	many	CASSLGGGLRQPQHF	TGTGCCAGCAGCTTAGGGGGGGGGCTACGGCAGCCCCAGCATTTT
NA	14	TRBJ2-3	TRBV29-1	many	CSVEEDSFTDTQYF	TGCAGCGTTGAGGAAGACAGCTTCACAGATACGCAGTATTTT
NA	14	TRBJ2-1	TRBV24-1	few	CATKGPGPYNEQFF	TGTGCCACCAAAGGCCCGGGTCCCTACAATGAGCAGTTCTTC
NA	17	TRBJ2-6	TRBV24-1	few	CATSDNRRGSGANVLTF	TGTGCCACCAGTGATAATCGAAGAGGGTCTGGGGCCAACGTCCTGACTTTC
NA	15	TRBJ2-6	TRBV7-9	few	CASSMDFFGANVLTF	TGTGCCAGCAGCATGGACTTCTTTGGGGCCAACGTCCTGACTTTC
TRBD2	18	TRBJ2-1	TRBV11-3	many	CASSLNPPGLAGGGEQFF	TGTGCCAGCAGCTTAAACCCCCCCGGACTAGCGGGGGGTGGTGAGCAGTTCTTC
TRBD1	13	TRBJ1-1	TRBV20-1	few	CSANTGVNTEAFF	TGCAGTGCTAACACAGGGGTGAACACTGAAGCTTTCTTT
TRBD1	14	TRBJ2-4	TRBV7-9	NA	CASSPRQGKNIQYF	TGTGCCAGCAGCCCTAGACAGGGTAAAAACATTCAGTACTTC
NA	13	TRBJ1-1	TRBV13	NA	CASSFIAGTEAFF	TGTGCCAGCAGCTTCATTGCGGGGACTGAAGCTTTCTTT
NA	15	TRBJ2-7	TRBV20-1	many	CSVSPEGLGSYEQYF	TGCAGTGTCTCGCCGGAGGGACTGGGCTCCTACGAGCAGTACTTC
NA	15	TRBJ2-1	TRBV20-1	NA	CSAAVLGGAYNEQFF	TGCAGTGCCGCTGTCCTCGGGGGTGCGTACAATGAGCAGTTCTTC
TRBD1	14	TRBJ1-4	TRBV28	few	CASSFPGGFGKLFF	TGTGCCAGCAGTTTCCCAGGGGGCTTTGGAAAACTGTTTTTT
NA	16	TRBJ1-1	TRBV20-1	many	CSARDPGLPLNTEAFF	TGCAGTGCTAGGGATCCAGGGCTTCCTTTGAACACTGAAGCTTTCTTT
TRBD2	16	TRBJ2-3	TRBV5-5	many	CASSRTSSGGTDTQYF	TGTGCCAGCAGCCGGACATCTAGCGGGGGCACAGATACGCAGTATTTT
NA	14	TRBJ2-5	TRBV25-1	many	CASSVRRGEETQYF	TGTGCCAGCAGTGTACGCCGAGGGGAGGAGACCCAGTACTTC
NA	13	TRBJ2-5	TRBV5-1	NA	CASSYTFRETQYF	TGCGCCAGCAGTTATACGTTTCGGGAGACCCAGTACTTC
NA	11	TRBJ2-7	TRBV7-2	many	CASSLEHEQYF	TGTGCCAGCAGCTTAGAACACGAGCAGTACTTC
TRBD1	17	TRBJ2-4	TRBV29-1	NA	CSVTGATGAAAKNIQYF	TGCAGCGTTACGGGGGCGACAGGGGCCGCTGCCAAAAACATTCAGTACTTC
NA	11	TRBJ2-4	TRBV5-1	few	CASSSGDIQYF	TGCGCCAGCAGCTCGGGGGACATTCAGTACTTC
NA	16	TRBJ2-5	TRBV5-1	NA	CASSGRTVVYQETQYF	TGCGCCAGCAGCGGACGGACAGTCGTGTACCAAGAGACCCAGTACTTC